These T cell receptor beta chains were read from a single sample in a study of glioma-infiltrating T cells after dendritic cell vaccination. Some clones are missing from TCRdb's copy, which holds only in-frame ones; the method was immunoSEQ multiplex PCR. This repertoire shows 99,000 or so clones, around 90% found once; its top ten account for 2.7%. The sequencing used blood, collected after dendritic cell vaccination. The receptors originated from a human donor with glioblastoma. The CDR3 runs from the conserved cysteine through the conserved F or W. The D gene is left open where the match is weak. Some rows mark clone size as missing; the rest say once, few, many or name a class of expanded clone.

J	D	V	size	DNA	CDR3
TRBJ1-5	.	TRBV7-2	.	TGTGCCAGCAGCCAGACCGGGAATAGCAATCAGCCCCAGCATTTT	CASSQTGNSNQPQHF
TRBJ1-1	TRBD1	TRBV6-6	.	TGTGCCAGCAGTTACGACAGGGTCACTGAAGCTTTCTTT	CASSYDRVTEAFF
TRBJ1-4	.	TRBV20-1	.	TGCAGTGCCACAGGTTACGAAAAACTGTTTTTT	CSATGYEKLFF
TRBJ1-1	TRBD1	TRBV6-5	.	TGTGCCAGCAGTCTTTACAGGGGGCCGAACACTGAAGCTTTCTTT	CASSLYRGPNTEAFF
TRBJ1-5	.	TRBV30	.	TGTGCCTGGAGCCGCGGGGGTGAGCAGCCCCAGCATTTT	CAWSRGGEQPQHF
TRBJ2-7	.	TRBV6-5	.	TGTGCCAGCAGTTACCGGGCGGGATCGGTTTCCAAGCAGTACTTC	CASSYRAGSVSKQYF
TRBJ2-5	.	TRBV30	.	TGTGCCTGGAGTCCGGGGGGCTTCCAAGAGACCCAGTACTTC	CAWSPGGFQETQYF
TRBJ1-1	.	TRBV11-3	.	TGTGCCAGCAGCTACCTTGGGAGGGTAGGTACTGAAGCTTTCTTT	CASSYLGRVGTEAFF
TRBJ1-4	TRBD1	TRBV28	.	TGTGCCAGCAGGCGGACAGGGGGTGGTGAAAAACTGTTTTTT	CASRRTGGGEKLFF
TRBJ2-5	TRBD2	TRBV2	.	TGTGCCAGCAGTGAAGGGACTAGCTATATCCAAGAGACCCAGTACTTC	CASSEGTSYIQETQYF
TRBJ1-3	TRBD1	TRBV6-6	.	TGTGCCAGCAGTTCCGGGACAGGGGCAGTAAACACCATATATTTT	CASSSGTGAVNTIYF
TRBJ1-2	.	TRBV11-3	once	TGTGCCAGCAGCCGTGAGACAGGCAACTATGGCTACACCTTC	CASSRETGNYGYTF
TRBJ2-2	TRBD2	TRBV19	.	TGTGCCAGTAGGGGCGGGGGGGCCCTTACCGGGGAGCTGTTTTTT	CASRGGGALTGELFF
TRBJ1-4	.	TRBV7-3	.	TGTGCCAGCAGCTTAAGGGGTGGGGGGAATGAAAAACTGTTTTTT	CASSLRGGGNEKLFF
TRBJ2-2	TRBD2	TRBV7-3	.	TGTGCCAGCACGCTAGCGGGGTCGACCGGGGAGCTGTTTTTT	CASTLAGSTGELFF
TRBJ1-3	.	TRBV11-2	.	TGTGCCAGCAGCTTAGACAGAAACACCATATATTTT	CASSLDRNTIYF
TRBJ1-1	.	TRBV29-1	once	TGCAGCGTAACTTCGGAGGGGAACACTGAAGCTTTCTTT	CSVTSEGNTEAFF
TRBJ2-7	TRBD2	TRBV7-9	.	TGTGCCAGCATCCTAACTAGCGGGGCGACCTACGAGCAGTACTTC	CASILTSGATYEQYF
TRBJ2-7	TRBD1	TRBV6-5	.	TGTGCCAGCAGTCAGACAGGGGGGTACGAGCAGTACTTC	CASSQTGGYEQYF
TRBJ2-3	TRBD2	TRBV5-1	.	TGCGCCAGCAGCCTTACCGGACTAGCGGCTACCACAGATACGCAGTATTTT	CASSLTGLAATTDTQYF
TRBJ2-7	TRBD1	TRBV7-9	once	TGTGCCAGCAGCTTCGACAGGGTGGGCGAGCAGTACTTC	CASSFDRVGEQYF
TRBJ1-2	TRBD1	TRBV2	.	TGTGCCAGCAGTGACATAGGACAGGGGCGCGGAGGCTACACCTTC	CASSDIGQGRGGYTF
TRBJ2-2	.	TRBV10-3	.	TGTGCCATCAGTGATTCCGGGGGAACCAACACCGGGGAGCTGTTTTTT	CAISDSGGTNTGELFF
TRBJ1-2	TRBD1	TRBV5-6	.	TGTGCCAGCAACATGAGGGACAGGGGCTATGGCTACACCTTC	CASNMRDRGYGYTF
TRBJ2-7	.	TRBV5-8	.	TGTGCCAGCAGCTTGGGGTTTCTCTCCCAGGTGCTCTCCTACGAGCAGTACTTC	CASSLGFLSQVLSYEQYF
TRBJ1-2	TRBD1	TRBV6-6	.	TGTGCCAGCAGTTACGTAATAGGGGGCCCGAACTATGGCTACACCTTC	CASSYVIGGPNYGYTF
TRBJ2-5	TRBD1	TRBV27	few	TGTGCCAGCTCCTCCGGGACAGGGTTTCAGGGAGAGACCCAGTACTTC	CASSSGTGFQGETQYF
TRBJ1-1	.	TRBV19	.	TGTGCCAGTAGTGTGGGACAGAACACTGAAGCTTTCTTT	CASSVGQNTEAFF
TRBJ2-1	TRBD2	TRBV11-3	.	TGTGCCAGCAGCCTCCGGGGGGGGAATGAGCAGTTCTTC	CASSLRGGNEQFF
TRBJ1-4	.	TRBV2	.	TGTGCCAGCAGTACCTCCACAGGGAATGAAAAACTGTTTTTT	CASSTSTGNEKLFF
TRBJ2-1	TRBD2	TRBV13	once	TGTGCCAGCAGCCCGACTAGCGGGAGAAGGAATGAGCAGTTCTTC	CASSPTSGRRNEQFF
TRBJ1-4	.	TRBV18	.	TGTGCCAGCTCACCGGGGCAACGGGAAAAACTGTTTTTT	CASSPGQREKLFF
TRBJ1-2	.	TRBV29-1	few	TGCAGCGCGCTACAGGGCGACTGGGATGGCTACACCTTC	CSALQGDWDGYTF
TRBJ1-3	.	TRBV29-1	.	TGCAGCGTCGCTCTTGCGGGAAACACCATATATTTT	CSVALAGNTIYF
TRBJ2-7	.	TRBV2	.	TGTGCCAGCCTTTCCAGGACAGCCTCCTACGAGCAGTACTTC	CASLSRTASYEQYF
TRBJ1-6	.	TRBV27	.	TGTGCCAGCAGTTTATCGAGAGATTCACCCCTCCACTTT	CASSLSRDSPLHF
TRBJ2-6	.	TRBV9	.	TGTGCCAGCAGCACTCCAGGGGTTGGGGCCAACGTCCTGACTTTC	CASSTPGVGANVLTF
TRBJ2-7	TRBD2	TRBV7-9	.	TGTGCCAGCAGCTCAGGACTAGCGGGAGTTAGCGAGCAGTACTTC	CASSSGLAGVSEQYF
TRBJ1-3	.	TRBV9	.	TGTGCCAGCAGCGTAGGAGAAGGGGACACCATATATTTT	CASSVGEGDTIYF
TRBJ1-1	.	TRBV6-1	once	TGTGCCAGCAGTGAAGGGGACAAAAACACTGAAGCTTTCTTT	CASSEGDKNTEAFF
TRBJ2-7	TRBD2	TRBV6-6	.	TGTGCCAGCAGCCCCGGGGGGGGATCCTACGAGCAGTACTTC	CASSPGGGSYEQYF
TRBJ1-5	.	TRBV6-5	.	TGTGCCAGCAAGGGGTGGGAACAGCCCCAGCATTTT	CASKGWEQPQHF
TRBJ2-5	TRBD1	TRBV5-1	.	TGCGCCAGCAGCTTGGGACAGGGAAGAACGGGCGAGACCCAGTACTTC	CASSLGQGRTGETQYF
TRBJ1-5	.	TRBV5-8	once	TGTGCCAGCAGCGCGCAGGGAAGGCAGCCCCAGCATTTT	CASSAQGRQPQHF
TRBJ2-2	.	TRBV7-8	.	TGTGCCAGCAGCTTAAGTACAGGGTGGGGCGGGGAGCTGTTTTTT	CASSLSTGWGGELFF
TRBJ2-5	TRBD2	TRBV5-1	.	TGCGCCAGCAGCTCAGGGACTATCCAAGAGACCCAGTACTTC	CASSSGTIQETQYF
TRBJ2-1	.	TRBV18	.	TGTGCCAGCTCACCGAAGACAGAATACAATGAGCAGTTCTTC	CASSPKTEYNEQFF
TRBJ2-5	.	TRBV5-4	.	TGTGCCAGCAGTTCTCCGGGACATCGGGCGGAGACCCAGTACTTC	CASSSPGHRAETQYF
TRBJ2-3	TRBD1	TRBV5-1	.	TGCGCCAGCAGCTTGGGACAGGGTCCAGATACGCAGTATTTT	CASSLGQGPDTQYF
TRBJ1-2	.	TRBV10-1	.	TGCGCCAGCAGTGAGAAAGATGATCTGGGCAAGAACTATGGCTACACCTTC	CASSEKDDLGKNYGYTF